The 22 T cell receptor beta chains below come from one sample, sequenced in a study of T cells after yellow fever vaccination (dated by TCRdb to the late 2010s). Library creation used 5' RACE. TCRdb names Illumina HiSeq 2500 as the instrument used. Through fastp at Q25 and MiXCR, TCRdb rebuilt clones from the public reads, retaining in-frame beta chains. Entries are consolidated by CDR3 protein sequence, retaining the most common genes and DNA. Present in this sample are about 96,000 distinct CDR3 sequences, about 8.2% of which were seen just once. The top ten clones comprise around 16% of the sample. This sample's treatment or condition label indicates: live attenuated yellow fever vaccine strain. The sequencing here drew on CD8+ T cells not binding an NS4B(214-222) dextramer, sorted from PBMCs, taken roughly 15 days after the first yellow fever vaccination. According to the study, the label for this sample's cell subset or site signals: NS4B epitope dextramer-negative CD8 T cells. These receptors were taken from a man younger than 35 who received the YFV17D yellow fever vaccine.

V usage is TRBV27 and J usage is TRBJ2-7; D is perhaps TRBD1 (6 bases). CDR1 is MNHEY and CDR2 is SMNVEV in the germline V gene (reference sequence). Trimming stripped 6 bases from V and 3 bases from J, with 18 bases between. The CDR3 consists of 15 residues. In DNA, the CDR3 is TGTGCCAGCAGACCCCAGGGGCTTTATAACTACGAGCAGTACTTC. Residues: CASRPQGLYNYEQYF.

The chain has TRBV4-3 and TRBJ2-7; unclear D gene. This CDR3 region has 13 residues. Germline V gene sequence: CDR1 LGHNA, CDR2 YSLEER. Trimming left V 1 base short and J 1 base short, with 5 bases between. CDR3 sequence (DNA): TGCGCCAGCAGCCAAGGCTTATCCTACGAGCAGTACTTC. Protein sequence: CASSQGLSYEQYF.

This chain joins TRBV5-4 and TRBJ2-7; tentative D call: TRBD1 (6 bases). The CDR3 has 12 amino acids. Germline lookup yields CDR1 SGHNT and CDR2 YYREEE (reference sequence). V was shortened by 2 bases and J by 7 bases, with 10 bases between the two germline ends. The CDR3 protein is CASSLQGWEQYF. CDR3 sequence (DNA): TGTGCCAGCAGCTTACAGGGATGGGAGCAGTACTTC.

The CDR3, as DNA: TGTGCCAGCAGTTACTCATCCGCTAATGAAAAACTGTTTTTT. Translating it yields CASSYSSANEKLFF. The chain combines TRBV6-2 or TRBV6-3 with TRBJ1-4; D gene uncertain. This CDR3 spans 14 amino acids. Germline CDR1 and CDR2: MNHEY and SVGEGT. V lost 0 bases and J lost 3, with 5 bases in between.

The chain carries TRBV6-5 and TRBJ2-1; unclear D gene. The V gene's germline CDR1 is MNHEY and CDR2 SVGAGI. CDR3 length: 12 amino acids. The V end lost 4 bases, the J end lost 14 bases, and 15 bases lay between the germline ends. The CDR3 is CASSSLDLWEFF. In DNA form, the CDR3 reads TGTGCCAGCAGTTCCCTCGATCTGTGGGAGTTCTTC.

This clonotype was seen more than once but under ten times. The chain employs TRBV28 and TRBJ2-7; TRBD1 matches 8 bases. The V gene end was trimmed by 3 bases and the J gene end by 0 bases; junction bases not matched to a gene: 4. The V gene's germline CDR1 is MDHEN and CDR2 SYDVKM. The CDR3 contains 15 residues. The CDR3 region is CASSFRGLGSYEQYV. CDR3 nucleotide sequence: TGTGCCAGCAGTTTCAGGGGGCTTGGCTCCTACGAGCAGTACGTC.

This clonotype appeared a few times. The chain recombines TRBV30 with TRBJ2-1; perhaps TRBD2 as D (5 bases). The germline V gene has CDR1 GTSNPN and CDR2 SVGIG (reference sequence). This CDR3 region has 11 residues. Trimming cost V 5 bases and J 15 bases, with 17 bases left between them. The CDR3 loop is CAWGSSGDRFF. In DNA, the CDR3 is TGTGCCTGGGGGAGTAGTGGGGATCGGTTCTTC.

In its sample, this clonotype was seen many times. This chain connects TRBV29-1 to TRBJ1-4, with 10 bases lining up with TRBD1. Germline loops: CDR1 SQVTM, CDR2 ANQGSEA. The ends lost 6 bases at V and 1 base at J; junction bases unmatched: 8. This CDR3 contains 16 residues. The CDR3 DNA is TGCAGCGTCTCCGGGGGACAGGGGATAACTAATGAAAAACTGTTTTTT. Protein sequence: CSVSGGQGITNEKLFF.

This clonotype has a handful of counts. V gene TRBV7-9 combines with J gene TRBJ1-4; D remains unclear. Germline lookup yields CDR1 SEHNR and CDR2 FQNEAQ (reference sequence). CDR3 length: 12 amino acids. Trimming stripped 3 bases from V and 10 bases from J, with 9 bases between. This chain's CDR3 is CASSLGPGKLFF. CDR3 DNA sequence: TGTGCCAGCAGCTTGGGTCCTGGAAAACTGTTTTTT.

This clonotype turned up a few times. This chain joins TRBV5-4 and TRBJ2-1; 8 nucleotides match TRBD2. The CDR3 runs to 15 residues. CDR1 SGHNT and CDR2 YYREEE come from the germline V gene (reference sequence). The V segment lost 1 base and the J segment 9 bases; nucleotides outside the gene matches: 9. In nucleotides, the CDR3 is TGTGCCAGCAGCTTGTCGAGCGGGGGAGGTGGTGAGCAGTTCTTC. It translates to CASSLSSGGGGEQFF.

V usage is TRBV15 and J usage is TRBJ2-2; 9 nucleotides agree with TRBD2. The CDR3 has 17 residues. The germline gives CDR1 LNHNV, CDR2 YYDKDF (reference sequence). J was trimmed by 3 bases and V by 1 base; bases with no gene match: 6. CDR3 DNA sequence: TGTGCCACCAGCAGAGTGGCTAGCGGGGACTACACCGGGGAGCTGTTTTTT. Translated: CATSRVASGDYTGELFF.

The V call is TRBV5-6, the J call TRBJ2-1, with TRBD2 matching over 9 bases. V dropped 2 bases and J dropped 8; count of bases not matched to a gene: 8. The CDR3 loop spans 15 amino acids. Germline CDR1 and CDR2: SGHDT and YYEEEE. The CDR3 spells CASSFSGGIFDEQFF. The DNA of the CDR3 is TGTGCCAGCAGCTTCAGCGGGGGGATTTTCGATGAGCAGTTCTTC.

A few counts support this clonotype. The chain has TRBV4-1 and TRBJ2-5; TRBD1 might be the D (7 bases). Germline values: CDR1 MGHRA, CDR2 YSYEKL. Trimming removed 4 bases from V and 1 base from J, with 16 bases in between. The CDR3 extends over 16 amino acids. DNA for the CDR3: TGCGCCAGCAGCCTGCGGGACAGCTTAACCCAAGAGACCCAGTACTTC. Amino acid sequence: CASSLRDSLTQETQYF.

This clonotype was seen more than once but under ten times. This sequence joins TRBV12-3 or TRBV12-4 and TRBJ2-4, with TRBD1 matching over 9 bases. The CDR3 extends over 17 amino acids. With 0 bases clipped from V and 8 bases from J, the junction kept 11 bases outside the gene matches. In DNA form, the CDR3 reads TGTGCCAGCAGTTTAGCAGGACAGGGGTCGGGTTCGTACATTCAGTACTTC. Protein sequence: CASSLAGQGSGSYIQYF.

The V gene is TRBV29-1, the J gene TRBJ1-1; 7 bases agree with TRBD1. V shed 8 bases and J 1 base; nucleotides not matched to a gene: 4. CDR1 and CDR2 from the germline V gene are SQVTM and ANQGSEA. This CDR3 region has 12 residues. The CDR3 DNA sequence: TGCAGCTTCGACAGGGCGAACACTGAAGCTTTCTTT. As protein: CSFDRANTEAFF.

This clonotype appeared many times. One junction end disagrees with the germline gene, perhaps due to a read error. This chain links TRBV29-1 with TRBJ2-5, with TRBD2 as a possible D gene (6 bases). Germline loops: CDR1 SQVTM, CDR2 ANQGSEA. There are 13 residues in the CDR3. The CDR3 is CSVDRLVMLGGNF. The CDR3 DNA reads TGCAGCGTTGACAGGCTAGTGATGCTGGGAGGAAACTTC.

This chain's CDR3 is CASSWTSTDTQYF. In DNA, the CDR3 is TGCGCCAGCAGCTGGACTAGCACAGATACGCAGTATTTT. The chain has TRBV5-1 and TRBJ2-3; weak D call: TRBD2 (5 bases). The germline gives CDR1 SGHRS, CDR2 YFSETQ. V was trimmed by 3 bases and J by 0 bases, leaving 5 bases between them. The CDR3 length is 13 residues. Supplemented by reference TRBV5-1 and TRBJ2-3, the full variable domain reads KAGVTQTPRYLIKTRGQQVTLSCSPISGHRSVSWYQQTPGQGLQFLFEYFSETQRNKGNFPGRFSGRQFSNSRSEMNVSTLELGDSALYLCASSWTSTDTQYFGPGTRLTVL.

This clonotype was detected a few times. This chain connects TRBV4-1 to TRBJ2-1; 8 bases are a match to TRBD2. V lost 1 base, J lost 5 bases, and 7 bases stayed unmatched. Per germline, CDR1 MGHRA and CDR2 YSYEKL. The CDR3 is made up of 16 amino acids. The DNA for the CDR3 is TGCGCCAGCAGCCAAGTTGGCCGCGGGGGGAACAATGAGCAGTTCTTC. Translation gives CASSQVGRGGNNEQFF.

This clonotype has a handful of counts. The chain combines TRBV12-3 or TRBV12-4 with TRBJ2-1; TRBD2 aligns across 8 bases. J gave up 0 bases and V 3 bases, and 1 base lay outside the gene matches. This CDR3 spans 15 amino acids. CDR3 sequence (DNA): TGTGCCAGCAGTTTTACTAGCGGCTCCTACAATGAGCAGTTCTTC. Translating gives CASSFTSGSYNEQFF.

This clonotype was detected a few times. The chain links TRBV4-1 to TRBJ2-5; 9 bases match TRBD2. The CDR3 extends over 15 amino acids. CDR1 and CDR2 (germline): MGHRA, YSYEKL. The V segment lost 5 bases and the J segment 3 bases; nucleotides outside the gene matches: 7. The CDR3 spells CASSMVLAGEETQYF. The DNA of the CDR3 is TGCGCCAGCAGCATGGTGTTAGCGGGGGAAGAGACCCAGTACTTC.

The sample holds a few counts of this clonotype. This chain joins TRBV29-1 and TRBJ2-1; D not resolved. This CDR3 region has 10 residues. V dropped 6 bases and J dropped 3 bases, with 3 bases sitting between them. Germline CDR1 and CDR2: SQVTM and ANQGSEA. Written as DNA, the CDR3 is TGCAGCGTGATCTACAATGAGCAGTTCTTC. Its translation: CSVIYNEQFF.

Many counts were recorded for this clonotype. CDR3 coding DNA: TGTGCCAGCACCTCCCGGGGCGGGGAGCTGTTTTTT. Translation gives CASTSRGGELFF. The chain recombines TRBV12-3 or TRBV12-4 with TRBJ2-2, with D perhaps matching TRBD2 (5 bases). V lost 7 bases and J lost 7, with 10 bases in between. The CDR3 loop spans 12 amino acids.